This is a list of T cell receptor beta chains from one sample in a study of T cells in Graves' hyperthyroidism and ophthalmopathy. TCRdb reanalysed the multiplex PCR reads using MiXCR and keeps one entry per CDR3 protein. The sample contains hundreds of thousands of distinct CDR3 sequences, 14% to 15% of which appear only once. The sequenced sample was blood. These receptors originate from a woman aged 40 to 49 with Graves' ophthalmopathy. CDR3s include the opening cysteine and the closing phenylalanine or tryptophan. Fields, in order: clone size, V gene, D gene, J gene, CDR3 DNA, CDR3 protein. A D gene is named only where the DNA matches it firmly. Clone size, where shown, is once, few, many, or a class for clones that have expanded.

.	TRBV29-1	.	TRBJ2-5	TGCAGCGTTACACTTCAGGGCCTGCACCAAGAGACCCAGTACTTC	CSVTLQGLHQETQYF
few	TRBV7-2	.	TRBJ1-1	TGTGCCAGCAGCTTGGCAGGGGCTTTCAACACTGAAGCTTTCTTT	CASSLAGAFNTEAFF
.	TRBV12-3/TRBV12-4	.	TRBJ2-5	TGTGCCAGCAGTCTCTTCTCGGAGGAGACCCAGTACTTC	CASSLFSEETQYF
many	TRBV7-8	TRBD1	TRBJ1-5	TGTGCCAGCAGCACATCTGGTGGCTCAGGGGGAAGTCAGCCCCAGCATTTT	CASSTSGGSGGSQPQHF
many	TRBV24-1	TRBD1	TRBJ2-2	TGTGCCACCAGTGATTTAGGGGGCGCCGGGGAGCTGTTTTTT	CATSDLGGAGELFF
many	TRBV27	TRBD1	TRBJ1-5	TGTGCCAGCAGGGGGACAGCCCCGGGGGTCCAGCATTTT	CASRGTAPGVQHF
many	TRBV20-1	.	TRBJ2-7	TGCAGTGCTGACGACGGAGCCTACGAGCAGTACTTC	CSADDGAYEQYF
many	TRBV27	.	TRBJ2-2	TGTGCCAGCATCTCGTGGAACACCGGGGAGCTGTTTTTT	CASISWNTGELFF
many	TRBV12-3/TRBV12-4	.	TRBJ1-1	TGTGCCAGCAGTTTCATAGTTGGGAACACTGAAGCTTTCTTT	CASSFIVGNTEAFF
many	TRBV27	.	TRBJ2-7	TGTGCCAGCAGTTTTAACCCGCAGTACTTC	CASSFNPQYF
.	TRBV18	.	TRBJ1-5	TGTGCCAGCTCACCACCGTCACGGGGGCCCCAGCATTTT	CASSPPSRGPQHF
many	TRBV30	.	TRBJ2-5	TGTGCCTGGAGTTGGACAGTCTCACAAGAGACCCAGTACTTC	CAWSWTVSQETQYF
.	TRBV11-2	TRBD2	TRBJ2-5	TGTGCCAGCAGCACGCGACTAGCGGGAGGCCCCGGGTGGGAGACCCAGTACTTC	CASSTRLAGGPGWETQYF
few	TRBV3-1	.	TRBJ2-7	TGTGCCAGCAGCCAGGGTCCTACCTCCTCCTACGAGCAGTACTTC	CASSQGPTSSYEQYF